This TCR beta chain was found in a study of vaccination and CD4 T cells after COVID-19. Germline V gene sequence: CDR1 DFQATT, CDR2 SNEGSKA (reference sequence). The CDR3 covers 15 residues. J gave up 5 bases and V 6 bases, and 14 bases lay outside the gene matches. Treatment specified: approximately nine-day PBMC culture with coronavirus spike peptide pools or control peptides (ViraFEST assay). Harvesting of the unexposed donor's CD4+ T cells predated the COVID-19 pandemic (2011-2018). Worth noting for this clonotype: Its target is not known.

Cultured CD4+ T cells had their DNA profiled by the Oncomine TCR Beta short-read assay. Each CDR3 protein gets one entry after TCRdb re-called the PCR reads with MiXCR. The table shows around 2,000 distinct CDR3 sequences, with 15% to 20% occurring only once. The chain is built from TRBV20-1 and TRBJ2-5; 8 nucleotides line up with TRBD2. Input material: CD4+ T cells from blood, cultured in vitro. The sequence was collected from a human donor in good health. The CDR3 sequence is CSARKIFSGTETQYF. CDR3 nucleotides: TGCAGTGCCCGCAAGATATTTAGCGGGACGGAGACCCAGTACTTC.